This T cell receptor beta chain appears in the sequencing data of a study of cytomegalovirus exposure and HLA in healthy donors. Whole-study findings and limits: Earlier results showed most TCR beta V segments being productive about 87% or about 30% of the time.

Points on this clone: Its specificity is unknown.

Use of 60 Vbeta and 13 Jbeta primers characterized the PCR. Source study methods: About 10 million of 65 million to 95 million unique TCR beta chains were shared, per a later count. Only in-frame clones appear in the TCRdb table, and some are missing; sequencing was by immunoSEQ multiplex PCR. V, J and clone size reflect that table, while D and trimming were determined from the DNA. The sample holds around 270,000 clones; 80% are singletons and the top ten take about 0.29%. Germline CDR1 reads SGHAT; CDR2 reads FQNNGV. V was pared by 0 bases and J by 0 bases, with 12 bases between. The CDR3 spans 16 residues.

The sequencing input was PBMCs. The receptor comes from a girl under 10 years old in good health and CMV-seronegative. The chain has TRBV11-2 and TRBJ2-7; perhaps TRBD2 as D (5 bases). The CDR3 region has the DNA TGTGCCAGCAGCTTAGAGGCCAGCGGAGGCTCCTACGAGCAGTACTTC. It translates to CASSLEASGGSYEQYF.